This record concerns one T cell receptor (beta chain) sequence. Losses at the gene ends were 3 bases for V and 0 bases for J; bases not matched to a gene: 23. The germline V gene encodes CDR1 PRHDT and CDR2 FYEKMQ (reference sequence). The CDR3 totals 22 residues. This entry comes from a study of regulatory dendritic cells for organ transplantation. TCRdb's table, derived via immunoSEQ multiplex PCR, lists solely in-frame clones and lacks some. The sample contains 25,000 to 30,000 clones, 82% of which appear only once. The sequence was obtained from a human donor in good health. Sequenced sample: naive CD8+ T cells from blood. As to subset: CD45RA+ naive T cells. The rearrangement uses TRBV13 and TRBJ2-3; 8 bases match TRBD2. The CDR3: CASSLHEARGGPQQSSTDTQYF. The CDR3 nucleotides read TGTGCCAGCAGCTTGCACGAAGCCCGGGGGGGCCCTCAACAGAGTAGCACAGATACGCAGTATTTT.